This T cell receptor beta chain emerged from a study of blood T cell repertoires in COVID-19. Overall study: From the United States, Italy and Spain came samples of acute and convalescent COVID-19. PBMCs, B-cell-depleted T cells, or T cells were the source of the cDNA or gDNA that made up the material.

Per the authors' pipeline: Estimates of nucleated cell counts were drawn from the amplification of reference gene primers. Here immunoSEQ multiplex PCR was the method, and the copy in TCRdb shows in-frame clones only, minus some. The V and J calls and the clone size are those of that table, but D and trimming were determined from the DNA. Altogether 95,000 to 110,000 clones are present, approximately 90% being singletons, with the ten largest covering roughly 1.2%. The germline gives CDR1 SEHNR, CDR2 FQNEAQ (reference sequence). The CDR3 spans 14 residues. V lost 5 bases and J 5 bases, leaving 16 bases between the germline ends.

The chain joins TRBV7-9 to TRBJ2-7; tentatively, D is TRBD2 (6 bases). The material sequenced was peripheral blood. The clonotype was recovered from a woman younger than 45 with acute or convalescent COVID-19. The CDR3: CASSAGTSAHEQYF. As DNA, the CDR3 is TGTGCCAGCAGCGCCGGGACTTCGGCCCACGAGCAGTACTTC.